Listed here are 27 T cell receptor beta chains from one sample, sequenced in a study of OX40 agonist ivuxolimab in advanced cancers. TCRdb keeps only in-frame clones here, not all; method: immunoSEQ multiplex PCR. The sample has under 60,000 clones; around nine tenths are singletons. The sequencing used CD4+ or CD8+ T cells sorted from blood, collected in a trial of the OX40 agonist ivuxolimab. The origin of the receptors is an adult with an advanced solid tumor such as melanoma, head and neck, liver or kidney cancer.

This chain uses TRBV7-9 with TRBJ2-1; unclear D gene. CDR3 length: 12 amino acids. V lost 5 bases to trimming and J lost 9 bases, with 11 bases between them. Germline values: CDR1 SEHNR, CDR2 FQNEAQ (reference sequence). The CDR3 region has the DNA TGTGCCAGCAGCCCCCCTTCCCCTGAGCAGTTCTTC. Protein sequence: CASSPPSPEQFF.

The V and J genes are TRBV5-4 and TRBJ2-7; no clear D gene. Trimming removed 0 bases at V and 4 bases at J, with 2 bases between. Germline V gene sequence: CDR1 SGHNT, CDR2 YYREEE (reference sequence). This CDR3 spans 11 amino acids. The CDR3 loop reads CASSLGYEQYF. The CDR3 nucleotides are TGTGCCAGCAGCTTGGGTTACGAGCAGTACTTC.

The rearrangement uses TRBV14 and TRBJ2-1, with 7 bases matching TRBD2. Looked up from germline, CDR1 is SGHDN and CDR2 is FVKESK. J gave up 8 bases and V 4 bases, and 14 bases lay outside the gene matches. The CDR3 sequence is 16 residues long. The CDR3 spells CASSPRGGHIEYEQFF. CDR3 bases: TGTGCCAGCAGCCCTCGCGGGGGTCACATAGAGTATGAGCAGTTCTTC.

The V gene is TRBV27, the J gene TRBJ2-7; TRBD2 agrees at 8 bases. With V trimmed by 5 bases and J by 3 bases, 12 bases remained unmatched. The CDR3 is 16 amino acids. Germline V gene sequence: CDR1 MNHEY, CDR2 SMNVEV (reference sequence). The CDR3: CASSPEGLAGGYEQYF. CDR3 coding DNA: TGTGCCAGCAGTCCGGAAGGACTAGCTGGGGGCTACGAGCAGTACTTC.

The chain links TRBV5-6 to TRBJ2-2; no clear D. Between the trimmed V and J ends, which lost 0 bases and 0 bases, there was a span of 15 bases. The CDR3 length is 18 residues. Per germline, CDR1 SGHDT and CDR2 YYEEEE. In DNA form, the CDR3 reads TGTGCCAGCAGCTTGGCCTCGGACCCCCCAACGAACACCGGGGAGCTGTTTTTT. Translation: CASSLASDPPTNTGELFF.

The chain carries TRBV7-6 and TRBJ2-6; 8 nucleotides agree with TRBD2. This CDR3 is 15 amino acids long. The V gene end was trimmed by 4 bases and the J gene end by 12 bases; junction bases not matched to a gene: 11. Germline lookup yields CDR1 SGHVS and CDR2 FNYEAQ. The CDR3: CASSSRAGATSVLTF. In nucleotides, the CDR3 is TGTGCCAGCAGCTCACGAGCGGGAGCCACCAGCGTCCTGACTTTC.

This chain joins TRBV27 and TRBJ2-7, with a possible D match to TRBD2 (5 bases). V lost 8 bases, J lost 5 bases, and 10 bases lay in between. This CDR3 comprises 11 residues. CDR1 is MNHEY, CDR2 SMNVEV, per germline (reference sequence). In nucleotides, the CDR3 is TGTGCCAGCGGTCTAGCAGACGAGCAGTACTTC. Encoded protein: CASGLADEQYF.

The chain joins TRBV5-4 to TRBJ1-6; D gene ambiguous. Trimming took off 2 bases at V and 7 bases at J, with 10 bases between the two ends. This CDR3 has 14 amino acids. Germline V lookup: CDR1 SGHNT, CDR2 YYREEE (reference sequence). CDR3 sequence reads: CASSLGLSNSPLHF. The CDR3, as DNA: TGTGCCAGCAGCTTAGGTTTGTCGAATTCACCCCTCCACTTT.

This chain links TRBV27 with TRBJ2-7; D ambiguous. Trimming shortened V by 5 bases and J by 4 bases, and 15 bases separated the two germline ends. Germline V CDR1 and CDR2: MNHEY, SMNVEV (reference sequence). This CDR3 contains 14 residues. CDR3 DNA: TGTGCCAGCAGTCCCAAGGTTACGTCGTACGAGCAGTACTTC. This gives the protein CASSPKVTSYEQYF.

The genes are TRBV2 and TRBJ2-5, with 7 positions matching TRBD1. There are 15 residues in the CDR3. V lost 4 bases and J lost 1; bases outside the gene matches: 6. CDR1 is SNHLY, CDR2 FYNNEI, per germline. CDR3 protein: CASSGWDSSQETQYF. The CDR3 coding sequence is TGTGCCAGCAGTGGATGGGACAGCAGCCAAGAGACCCAGTACTTC.

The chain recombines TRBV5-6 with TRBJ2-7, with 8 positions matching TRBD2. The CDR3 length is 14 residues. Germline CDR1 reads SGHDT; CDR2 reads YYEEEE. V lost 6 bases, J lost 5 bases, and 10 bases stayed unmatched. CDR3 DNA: TGTGCCAGCAACACGGGACTAGTCGTACACGAGCAGTACTTC. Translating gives CASNTGLVVHEQYF.

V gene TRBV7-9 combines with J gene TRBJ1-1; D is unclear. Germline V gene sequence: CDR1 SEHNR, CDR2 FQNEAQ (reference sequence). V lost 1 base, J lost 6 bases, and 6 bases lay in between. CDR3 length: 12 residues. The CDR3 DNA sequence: TGTGCCAGCAGCTTAGGGTCGGCTGAAGCTTTCTTT. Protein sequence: CASSLGSAEAFF.

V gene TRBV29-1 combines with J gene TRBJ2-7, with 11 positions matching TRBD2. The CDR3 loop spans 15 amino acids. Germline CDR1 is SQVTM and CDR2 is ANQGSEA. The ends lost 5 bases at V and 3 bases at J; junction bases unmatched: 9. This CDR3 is CSVYAGTSGFYEQYF. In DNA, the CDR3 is TGCAGCGTTTATGCCGGGACTAGCGGTTTCTACGAGCAGTACTTC.

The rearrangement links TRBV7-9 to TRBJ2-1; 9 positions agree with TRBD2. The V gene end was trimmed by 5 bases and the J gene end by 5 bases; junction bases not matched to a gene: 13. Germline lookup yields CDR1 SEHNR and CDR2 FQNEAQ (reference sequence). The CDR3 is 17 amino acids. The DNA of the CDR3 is TGTGCCAGCAGCCCCACCCTTCGCGGGAGGGAGGACAATGAGCAGTTCTTC. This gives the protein CASSPTLRGREDNEQFF.

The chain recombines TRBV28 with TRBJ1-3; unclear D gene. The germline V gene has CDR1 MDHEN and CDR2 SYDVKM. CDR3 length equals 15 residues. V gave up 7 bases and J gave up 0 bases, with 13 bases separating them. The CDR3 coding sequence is TGTGCCAGCAAACCGGGCAGCAGCTCTGGAAACACCATATATTTT. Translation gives CASKPGSSSGNTIYF. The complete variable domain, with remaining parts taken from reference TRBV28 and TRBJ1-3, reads DVKVTQSSRYLVKRTGEKVFLECVQDMDHENMFWYRQDPGLGLRLIYFSYDVKMKEKGDIPEGYSVSREKKERFSLILESASTNQTSMYLCASKPGSSSGNTIYFGEGSWLTVV.

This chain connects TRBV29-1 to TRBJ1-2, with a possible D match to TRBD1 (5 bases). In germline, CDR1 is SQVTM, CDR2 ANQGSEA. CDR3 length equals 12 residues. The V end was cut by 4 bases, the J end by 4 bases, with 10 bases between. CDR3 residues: CSVALGGYGYTF. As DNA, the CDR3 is TGCAGCGTTGCCTTGGGGGGCTATGGCTACACCTTC.

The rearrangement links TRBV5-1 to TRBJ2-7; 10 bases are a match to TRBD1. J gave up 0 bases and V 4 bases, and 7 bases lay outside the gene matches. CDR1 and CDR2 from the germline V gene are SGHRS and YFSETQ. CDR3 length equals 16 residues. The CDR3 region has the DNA TGCGCCAGCAGCGCGACAGGGGGCGACTACTCCTACGAGCAGTACTTC. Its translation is CASSATGGDYSYEQYF.

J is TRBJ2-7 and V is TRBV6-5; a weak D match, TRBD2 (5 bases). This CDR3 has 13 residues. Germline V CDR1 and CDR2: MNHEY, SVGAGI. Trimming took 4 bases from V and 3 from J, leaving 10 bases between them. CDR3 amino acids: CASSFGGGYEQYF. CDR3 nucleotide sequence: TGTGCCAGCAGTTTCGGAGGCGGCTACGAGCAGTACTTC.

The CDR3 bases are TGTGCCAGCAGTTATACAGGGGCCCTCTACAATGAGCAGTTCTTC. Translated: CASSYTGALYNEQFF. The chain carries TRBV27 and TRBJ2-1; 7 nucleotides agree with TRBD1. This CDR3 has 15 residues. Unmatched junction bases numbered 6, after V lost 4 bases and J lost 3 bases. CDR1 MNHEY and CDR2 SMNVEV come from the germline V gene (reference sequence).

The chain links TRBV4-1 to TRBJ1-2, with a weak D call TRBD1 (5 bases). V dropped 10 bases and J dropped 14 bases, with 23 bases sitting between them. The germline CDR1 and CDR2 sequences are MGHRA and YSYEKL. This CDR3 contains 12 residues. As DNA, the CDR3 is TGCGCCAACCATCTTCGACAGACTCTCCCTACCTTC. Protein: CANHLRQTLPTF.

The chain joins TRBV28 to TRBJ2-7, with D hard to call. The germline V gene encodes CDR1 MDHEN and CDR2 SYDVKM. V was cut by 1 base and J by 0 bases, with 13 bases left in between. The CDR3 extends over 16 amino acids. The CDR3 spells CASSLLLQKNSYEQYF. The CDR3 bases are TGTGCCAGCAGTTTATTGCTTCAGAAAAACTCCTACGAGCAGTACTTC.

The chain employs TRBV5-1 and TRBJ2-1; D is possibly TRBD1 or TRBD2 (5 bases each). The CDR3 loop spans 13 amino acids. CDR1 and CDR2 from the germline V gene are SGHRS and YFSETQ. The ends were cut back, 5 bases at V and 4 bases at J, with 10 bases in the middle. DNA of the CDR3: TGCGCCAGCAGTTCCGGGGCGTACAATGAGCAGTTCTTC. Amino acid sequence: CASSSGAYNEQFF.

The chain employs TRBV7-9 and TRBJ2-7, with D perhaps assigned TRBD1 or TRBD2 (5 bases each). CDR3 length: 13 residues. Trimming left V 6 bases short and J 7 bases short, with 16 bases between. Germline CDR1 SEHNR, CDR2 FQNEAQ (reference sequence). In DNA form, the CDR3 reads TGTGCCAGCAGTGGGGACCCGTCGGAGGAGCAGTACTTC. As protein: CASSGDPSEEQYF.

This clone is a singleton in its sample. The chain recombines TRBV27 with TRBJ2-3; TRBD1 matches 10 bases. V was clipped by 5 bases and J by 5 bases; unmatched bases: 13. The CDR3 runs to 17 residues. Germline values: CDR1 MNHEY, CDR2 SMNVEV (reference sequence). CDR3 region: CASSPDRGLTWGDTQYF. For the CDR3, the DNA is TGTGCCAGCAGTCCAGACAGGGGGCTCACCTGGGGAGATACGCAGTATTTT.

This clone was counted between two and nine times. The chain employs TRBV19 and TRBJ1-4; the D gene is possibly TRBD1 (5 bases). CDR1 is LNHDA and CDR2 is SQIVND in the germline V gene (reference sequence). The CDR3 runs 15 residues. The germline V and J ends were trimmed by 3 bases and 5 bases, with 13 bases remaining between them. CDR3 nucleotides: TGTGCCAGTAGTATCGGGGCAACCATGAATGAAAAACTGTTTTTT. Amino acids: CASSIGATMNEKLFF.

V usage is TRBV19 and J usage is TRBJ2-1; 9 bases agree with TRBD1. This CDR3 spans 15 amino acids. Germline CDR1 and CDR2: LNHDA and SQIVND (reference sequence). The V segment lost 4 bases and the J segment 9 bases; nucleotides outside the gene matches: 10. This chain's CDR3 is CASSTTGGGWIEQFF. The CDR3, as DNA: TGTGCCAGTAGTACCACAGGGGGCGGCTGGATTGAGCAGTTCTTC.

The CDR3 sequence: CASSLDPGSYEQYF. The CDR3 DNA sequence: TGTGCCAGCAGCTTAGACCCCGGATCCTACGAGCAGTACTTC. This chain joins TRBV7-2 and TRBJ2-7, with D uncertain. CDR3 size: 14 residues. Germline V gene sequence: CDR1 SGHTA, CDR2 FQGNSA. The V gene lost 1 base and the J gene lost 1 base, with 8 bases spanning the gap.